This T cell receptor (beta chain) was profiled in a study of blood T cell repertoires in COVID-19. Across the whole study: In each case, the material was cDNA or gDNA derived from T cells, B-cell-depleted T cells, or PBMCs.

The CDR3 totals 17 residues. The germline V gene encodes CDR1 KGHSH and CDR2 LQKENI. V was pared by 3 bases and J by 0 bases, with 18 bases between. Repertoires were generated with immunoSEQ multiplex PCR, while TCRdb's copy carries only in-frame clones and drops some. Of roughly 360,000 clones in the sample, 81% were seen once. The rearrangement links TRBV18 to TRBJ2-7; a weak D match, TRBD1 (6 bases). The material sequenced was peripheral blood. The TCR originated in a human donor with acute or convalescent COVID-19. The donor label of this sample is uncertain. The CDR3 is CASSPRTALTSSYEQYF. The CDR3 DNA reads TGTGCCAGCTCACCGAGGACAGCTCTAACCTCCTCCTACGAGCAGTACTTC.